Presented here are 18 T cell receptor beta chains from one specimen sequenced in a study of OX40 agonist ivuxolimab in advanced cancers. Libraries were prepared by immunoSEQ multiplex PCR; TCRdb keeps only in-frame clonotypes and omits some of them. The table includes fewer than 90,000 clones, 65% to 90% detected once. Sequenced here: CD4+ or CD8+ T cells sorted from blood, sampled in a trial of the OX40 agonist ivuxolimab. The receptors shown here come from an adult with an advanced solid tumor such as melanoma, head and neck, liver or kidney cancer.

The CDR3 loop is CASSYSAGSGANVLTF. The CDR3 DNA reads as TGTGCCAGCAGTTACTCGGCGGGATCTGGGGCCAACGTCCTGACTTTC. The chain uses TRBV6-5 and TRBJ2-6; D is possibly TRBD2 (6 bases). This CDR3 has 16 residues. The V and J ends lost 0 bases and 1 base respectively, with 7 bases between them. In germline, CDR1 is MNHEY, CDR2 SVGAGI.

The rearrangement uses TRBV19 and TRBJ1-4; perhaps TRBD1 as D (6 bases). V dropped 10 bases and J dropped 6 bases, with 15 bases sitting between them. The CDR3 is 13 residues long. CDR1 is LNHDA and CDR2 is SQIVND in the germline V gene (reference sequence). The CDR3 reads CATLDRLYEKLFF. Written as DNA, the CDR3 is TGTGCCACGTTGGACAGATTGTATGAAAAACTGTTTTTT. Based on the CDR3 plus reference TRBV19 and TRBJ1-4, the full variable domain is DGGITQSPKYLFRKEGQNVTLSCEQNLNHDAMYWYRQDPGQGLRLIYYSQIVNDFQKGDIAEGYSVSREKKESFPLTVTSAQKNPTAFYLCATLDRLYEKLFFGSGTQLSVL.

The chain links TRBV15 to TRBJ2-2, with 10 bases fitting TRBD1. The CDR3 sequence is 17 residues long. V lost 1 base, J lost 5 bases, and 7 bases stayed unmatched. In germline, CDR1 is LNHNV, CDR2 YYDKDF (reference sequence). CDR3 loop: CATSRARPGQGTGELFF. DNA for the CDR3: TGTGCCACCAGCAGAGCTAGGCCGGGACAGGGGACCGGGGAGCTGTTTTTT. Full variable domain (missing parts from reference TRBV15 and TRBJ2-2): DAMVIQNPRYQVTQFGKPVTLSCSQTLNHNVMYWYQQKSSQAPKLLFHYYDKDFNNEADTPDNFQSRRPNTSFCFLDIRSPGLGDTAMYLCATSRARPGQGTGELFFGEGSRLTVL.

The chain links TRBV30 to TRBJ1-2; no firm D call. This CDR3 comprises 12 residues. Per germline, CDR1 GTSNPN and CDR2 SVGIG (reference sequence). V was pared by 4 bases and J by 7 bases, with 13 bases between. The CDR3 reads CAWISIRVGYTF. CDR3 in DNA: TGTGCCTGGATCTCTATTCGGGTTGGCTACACCTTC.

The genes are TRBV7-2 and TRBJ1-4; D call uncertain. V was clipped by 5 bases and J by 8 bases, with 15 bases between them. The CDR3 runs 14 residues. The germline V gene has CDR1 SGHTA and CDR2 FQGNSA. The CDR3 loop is CASSPREADEKLFF. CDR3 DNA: TGTGCCAGCAGCCCCCGGGAGGCAGACGAAAAACTGTTTTTT.

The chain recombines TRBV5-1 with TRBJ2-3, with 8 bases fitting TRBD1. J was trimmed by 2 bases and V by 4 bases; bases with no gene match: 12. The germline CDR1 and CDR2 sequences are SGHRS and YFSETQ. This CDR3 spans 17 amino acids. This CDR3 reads CASSTGQGGWDTDTQYF. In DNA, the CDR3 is TGCGCCAGCAGCACTGGACAGGGAGGATGGGACACAGATACGCAGTATTTT.

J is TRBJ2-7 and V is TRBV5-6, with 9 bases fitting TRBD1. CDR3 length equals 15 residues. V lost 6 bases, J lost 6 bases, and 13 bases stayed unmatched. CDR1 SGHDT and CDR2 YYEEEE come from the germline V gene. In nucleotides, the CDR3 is TGTGCCAGCATTAGGTCACGGGACAGGGCTAGCGAGCAGTACTTC. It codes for CASIRSRDRASEQYF. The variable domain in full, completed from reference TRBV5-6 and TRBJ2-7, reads DAGVTQSPTHLIKTRGQQVTLRCSPKSGHDTVSWYQQALGQGPQFIFQYYEEEERQRGNFPDRFSGHQFPNYSSELNVNALLLGDSALYLCASIRSRDRASEQYFGPGTRLTVT.

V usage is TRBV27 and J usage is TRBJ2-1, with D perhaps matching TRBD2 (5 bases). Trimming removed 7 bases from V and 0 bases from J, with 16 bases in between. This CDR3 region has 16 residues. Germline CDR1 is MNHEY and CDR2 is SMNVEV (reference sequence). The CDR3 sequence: CASTKSPGNSYNEQFF. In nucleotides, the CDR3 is TGTGCCAGCACGAAATCTCCGGGGAACTCCTACAATGAGCAGTTCTTC.

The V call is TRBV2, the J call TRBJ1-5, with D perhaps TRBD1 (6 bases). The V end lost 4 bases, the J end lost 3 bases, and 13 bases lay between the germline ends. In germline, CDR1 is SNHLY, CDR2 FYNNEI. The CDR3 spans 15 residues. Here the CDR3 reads CASSVEGGPNQPQHF. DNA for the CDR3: TGTGCCAGCAGTGTCGAGGGGGGGCCCAATCAGCCCCAGCATTTT. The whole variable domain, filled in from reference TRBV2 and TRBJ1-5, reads EPEVTQTPSHQVTQMGQEVILRCVPISNHLYFYWYRQILGQKVEFLVSFYNNEISEKSEIFDDQFSVERPDGSNFTLKIRSTKLEDSAMYFCASSVEGGPNQPQHFGDGTRLSIL.

The CDR3 coding sequence is TGCGCCAGCAGCTGGGGTAACGGAAACACCATATATTTT. Protein product: CASSWGNGNTIYF. The genes are TRBV5-1 and TRBJ1-3, with D hard to call. The CDR3 spans 13 residues. Germline CDR1 is SGHRS and CDR2 is YFSETQ. Trimming removed 3 bases at V and 4 bases at J, with 8 bases between. Based on the CDR3 plus reference TRBV5-1 and TRBJ1-3, the full variable domain is KAGVTQTPRYLIKTRGQQVTLSCSPISGHRSVSWYQQTPGQGLQFLFEYFSETQRNKGNFPGRFSGRQFSNSRSEMNVSTLELGDSALYLCASSWGNGNTIYFGEGSWLTVV.

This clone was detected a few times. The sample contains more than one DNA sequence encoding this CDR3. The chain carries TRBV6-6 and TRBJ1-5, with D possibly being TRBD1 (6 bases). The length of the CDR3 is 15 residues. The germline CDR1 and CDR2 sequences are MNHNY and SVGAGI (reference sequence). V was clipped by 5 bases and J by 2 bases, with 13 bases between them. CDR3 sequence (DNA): TGTGCCAGCAGTCTCCTAGGGGGGGGCAATCAGCCCCAGCATTTT. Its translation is CASSLLGGGNQPQHF.

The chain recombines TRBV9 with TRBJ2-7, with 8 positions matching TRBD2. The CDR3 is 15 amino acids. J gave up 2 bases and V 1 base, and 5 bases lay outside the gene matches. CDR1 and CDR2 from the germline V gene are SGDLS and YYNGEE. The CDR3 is CASSVNAGGTYEQYF. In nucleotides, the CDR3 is TGTGCCAGCAGCGTAAACGCGGGAGGAACCTACGAGCAGTACTTC.

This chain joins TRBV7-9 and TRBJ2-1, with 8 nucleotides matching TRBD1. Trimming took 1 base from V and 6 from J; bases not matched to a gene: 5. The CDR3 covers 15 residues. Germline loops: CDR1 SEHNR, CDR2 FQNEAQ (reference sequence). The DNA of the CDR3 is TGTGCCAGCAGCTTAGGGGACAGGAAAGTCAATGAGCAGTTCTTC. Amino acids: CASSLGDRKVNEQFF. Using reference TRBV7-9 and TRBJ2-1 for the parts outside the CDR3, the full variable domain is DTGVSQNPRHKITKRGQNVTFRCDPISEHNRLYWYRQTLGQGPEFLTYFQNEAQLEKSRLLSDRFSAERPKGSFSTLEIQRTEQGDSAMYLCASSLGDRKVNEQFFGPGTRLTVL.

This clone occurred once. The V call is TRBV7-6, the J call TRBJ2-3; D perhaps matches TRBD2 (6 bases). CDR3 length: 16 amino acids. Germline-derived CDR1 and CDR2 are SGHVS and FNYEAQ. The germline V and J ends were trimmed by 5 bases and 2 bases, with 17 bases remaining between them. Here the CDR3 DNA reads TGTGCCAGCAGCCTTCGTACGGGGGTTGCCACAGATACGCAGTATTTT. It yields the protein CASSLRTGVATDTQYF.

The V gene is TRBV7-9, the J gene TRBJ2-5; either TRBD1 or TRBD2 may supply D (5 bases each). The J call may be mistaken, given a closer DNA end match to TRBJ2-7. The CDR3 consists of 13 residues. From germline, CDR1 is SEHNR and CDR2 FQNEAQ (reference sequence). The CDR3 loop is CASSLSQGHEQYF. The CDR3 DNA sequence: TGTGCCAGCAGCTTATCTCAGGGACACGAGCAGTACTTC.

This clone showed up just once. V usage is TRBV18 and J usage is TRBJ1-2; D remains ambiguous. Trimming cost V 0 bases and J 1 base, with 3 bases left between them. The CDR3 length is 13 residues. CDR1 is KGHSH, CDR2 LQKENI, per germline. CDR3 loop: CASSPPSNYGYTF. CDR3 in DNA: TGTGCCAGCTCACCACCCAGTAACTATGGCTACACCTTC.

The CDR3 DNA follows: TGTGCCAGTAGTTCTACTTCAATCGTAGAGACCCAGTACTTC. Translated: CASSSTSIVETQYF. The chain recombines TRBV19 with TRBJ2-5; D is unclear. With 5 bases removed from V and 4 bases from J, the gap between germline ends came to 14 bases. This CDR3 has 14 residues. CDR1 is LNHDA and CDR2 is SQIVND in the germline V gene (reference sequence). The entire variable domain, with the rest obtained from reference TRBV19 and TRBJ2-5, is as follows: DGGITQSPKYLFRKEGQNVTLSCEQNLNHDAMYWYRQDPGQGLRLIYYSQIVNDFQKGDIAEGYSVSREKKESFPLTVTSAQKNPTAFYLCASSSTSIVETQYFGPGTRLLVL.

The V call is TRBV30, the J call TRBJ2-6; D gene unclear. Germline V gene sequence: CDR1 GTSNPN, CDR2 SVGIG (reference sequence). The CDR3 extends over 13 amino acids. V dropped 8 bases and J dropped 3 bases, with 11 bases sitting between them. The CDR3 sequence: CALPSGGANVLTF. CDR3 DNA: TGTGCCCTCCCGTCGGGTGGGGCCAACGTCCTGACTTTC. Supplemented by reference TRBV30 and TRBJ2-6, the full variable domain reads SQTIHQWPATLVQPVGSPLSLECTVEGTSNPNLYWYRQAAGRGLQLLFYSVGIGQISSEVPQNLSASRPQDRQFILSSKKLLLSDSGFYLCALPSGGANVLTFGAGSRLTVL.